This TCR beta chain was found in a study of graft-versus-host responses after intestinal transplantation. The overall study: The whole recipient group had anti-thymocyte globulin induction followed by tacrolimus and steroids for around three years.

The CDR3 extends over 14 amino acids. Germline CDR1 SGDLS, CDR2 YYNGEE. V was clipped by 3 bases and J by 0 bases, with 8 bases between them. The protocol was immunoSEQ multiplex PCR, while the TCRdb copy is restricted to in-frame clones and leaves out a portion. The sample has over 9,500 clones; around 94% are singletons. Points from the study as a whole: GvH clones surfaced in recipient marrow, some emerging earlier in ileum or blood. Those patients showing graft-donor T cell macrochimerism displayed high graft-versus-host to host-versus-graft clonal ratios in allografts.

A note on this clone: No antigen is known for it.

This TCR came from a human patient who received an intestinal transplant, so some T cells may come from the graft donor. This specimen was PBMCs, taken 8 days after intestinal transplant. The chain couples TRBV9 to TRBJ2-3; a weak D match, TRBD2 (6 bases). The DNA for the CDR3 is TGTGCCAGCAGCGCCCGGGGGAGCACAGATACGCAGTATTTT. This codes for CASSARGSTDTQYF.